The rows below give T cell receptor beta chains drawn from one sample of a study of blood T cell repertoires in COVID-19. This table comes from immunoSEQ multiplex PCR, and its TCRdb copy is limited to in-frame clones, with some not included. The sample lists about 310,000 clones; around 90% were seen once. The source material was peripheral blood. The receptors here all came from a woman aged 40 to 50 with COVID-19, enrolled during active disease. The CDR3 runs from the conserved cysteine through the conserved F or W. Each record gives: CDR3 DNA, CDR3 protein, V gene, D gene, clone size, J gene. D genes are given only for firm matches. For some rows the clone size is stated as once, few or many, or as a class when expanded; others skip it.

CDR3 DNA: TGTGCCAGTTGTCCACAGGGGGCCTGGACCGGGGAGCTGTTTTTT
CDR3 protein: CASCPQGAWTGELFF
V gene: TRBV19
D gene: TRBD1
clone size: .
J gene: TRBJ2-2

CDR3 DNA: TGTGCCAGCAGTCCAGGCCCGAGTCAGCCCCAGCATTTT
CDR3 protein: CASSPGPSQPQHF
V gene: TRBV12-3/TRBV12-4
D gene: .
clone size: .
J gene: TRBJ1-5

CDR3 DNA: TGTGCCAGCTCACCACCGCCGGGGATCGGATACGAGCAGTACTTC
CDR3 protein: CASSPPPGIGYEQYF
V gene: TRBV18
D gene: .
clone size: few
J gene: TRBJ2-7

CDR3 DNA: TGTGCCAGCAGCCCCCGACCAGAGGGGGAAGCGGGAGATGGAACGGGTGAGCAGTACTTC
CDR3 protein: CASSPRPEGEAGDGTGEQYF
V gene: TRBV3-1/TRBV3-2
D gene: TRBD2
clone size: few
J gene: TRBJ2-7

CDR3 DNA: TGCAGCGTTGAGGAGGGGGGAAACACCATATATTTT
CDR3 protein: CSVEEGGNTIYF
V gene: TRBV29-1
D gene: .
clone size: .
J gene: TRBJ1-3

CDR3 DNA: TGTGCCAGCAGTTTAGTCCCACAGGAGTTTAATGAAGCTTTCTTT
CDR3 protein: CASSLVPQEFNEAFF
V gene: TRBV27
D gene: .
clone size: once
J gene: TRBJ1-1

CDR3 DNA: TGTGCCAGCTCACCTAAGGAACGGACAGGGGCGAACACCGGGGAGCTGTTTTTT
CDR3 protein: CASSPKERTGANTGELFF
V gene: TRBV18
D gene: TRBD1
clone size: .
J gene: TRBJ2-2

CDR3 DNA: TGTGCCAGCAGCTTAGGGGGCGGCTATCTGGATTCACCCCTCCACTTT
CDR3 protein: CASSLGGGYLDSPLHF
V gene: TRBV7-2
D gene: .
clone size: .
J gene: TRBJ1-6

CDR3 DNA: TGTGCCAGCAGCCCGTCGGGACTAGCGGGGGCCATCACAGATACGCAGTATTTT
CDR3 protein: CASSPSGLAGAITDTQYF
V gene: TRBV5-5
D gene: TRBD2
clone size: .
J gene: TRBJ2-3

CDR3 DNA: TGTGCCAGCAGCGGCGCAGGGACTGAAGCTTTCTTT
CDR3 protein: CASSGAGTEAFF
V gene: TRBV7-9
D gene: .
clone size: .
J gene: TRBJ1-1

CDR3 DNA: TGTGCCAGCAGCCTTCCCTACGAGCAGTACTTC
CDR3 protein: CASSLPYEQYF
V gene: TRBV7-2
D gene: .
clone size: .
J gene: TRBJ2-7

CDR3 DNA: TGTGCCAGCTCACCTATGGAGACCCAGTACTTC
CDR3 protein: CASSPMETQYF
V gene: TRBV18
D gene: .
clone size: .
J gene: TRBJ2-5

CDR3 DNA: TGTGCCAGCGCGGGCGGCATCGGTAGGGAGACCCAGTACTTC
CDR3 protein: CASAGGIGRETQYF
V gene: TRBV9
D gene: .
clone size: .
J gene: TRBJ2-5

CDR3 DNA: TGTGCCAGCAGACAGAGGGGAAACACCATATATTTT
CDR3 protein: CASRQRGNTIYF
V gene: TRBV19
D gene: .
clone size: .
J gene: TRBJ1-3

CDR3 DNA: TGTGCCAGCAGCTTAGGACCCGAAGACAGGTACTCTGGAAACACCATATATTTT
CDR3 protein: CASSLGPEDRYSGNTIYF
V gene: TRBV11-2
D gene: .
clone size: .
J gene: TRBJ1-3

CDR3 DNA: TGTGCCAGCAGCCAAGAAGAACAGGGGGCCTATGGCTACACCTTC
CDR3 protein: CASSQEEQGAYGYTF
V gene: TRBV4-2
D gene: TRBD1
clone size: .
J gene: TRBJ1-2

CDR3 DNA: TGTGCCAGCAGCCAAGACCCGCGCTCGGAAAAACTGTTTTTT
CDR3 protein: CASSQDPRSEKLFF
V gene: TRBV3-1/TRBV3-2
D gene: .
clone size: .
J gene: TRBJ1-4

CDR3 DNA: TGTGCCAGCACTGGACCGGGGGGGCGCAATCAGCCCCAGCATTTT
CDR3 protein: CASTGPGGRNQPQHF
V gene: TRBV2
D gene: .
clone size: .
J gene: TRBJ1-5

CDR3 DNA: TGTGCCAGTAGTACCCTCGGTCAGCCCCAGCATTTT
CDR3 protein: CASSTLGQPQHF
V gene: TRBV19
D gene: .
clone size: .
J gene: TRBJ1-5

CDR3 DNA: TGTGCCACCAGCTTCGGGGATTATGGCTACACCTTC
CDR3 protein: CATSFGDYGYTF
V gene: TRBV15
D gene: .
clone size: .
J gene: TRBJ1-2

CDR3 DNA: TGTGCCAGCAGCCCCGAGCAGGGGCGCGGACAGCCCCAGCATTTT
CDR3 protein: CASSPEQGRGQPQHF
V gene: TRBV7-3
D gene: .
clone size: few
J gene: TRBJ1-5

CDR3 DNA: TGTGCCAGCAGCCCTCCCAGGGGTCTAAACTCTGGGGCCAACGTCCTGACTTTC
CDR3 protein: CASSPPRGLNSGANVLTF
V gene: TRBV7-3
D gene: .
clone size: once
J gene: TRBJ2-6

CDR3 DNA: TGTGCCAGCAGTGAGCAGGGGACTAGCGGGGGCTCCTACGAGCAGTACTTC
CDR3 protein: CASSEQGTSGGSYEQYF
V gene: TRBV25-1
D gene: TRBD2
clone size: few
J gene: TRBJ2-7

CDR3 DNA: TGTGCCAGCAGCCAAGCTGGAACTAGCGGGAGTTTCACAGATACGCAGTATTTT
CDR3 protein: CASSQAGTSGSFTDTQYF
V gene: TRBV3-1/TRBV3-2
D gene: TRBD2
clone size: few
J gene: TRBJ2-3

CDR3 DNA: TGTGCCAGCAGCTTAGCTCCGGGGAATGAGCAGTTCTTC
CDR3 protein: CASSLAPGNEQFF
V gene: TRBV7-2
D gene: .
clone size: .
J gene: TRBJ2-1

CDR3 DNA: TGTGCCAGCAGTTTATCCGGCTCACTAGCGGGGGCCGACGAGCAGTTCTTC
CDR3 protein: CASSLSGSLAGADEQFF
V gene: TRBV28
D gene: TRBD2
clone size: .
J gene: TRBJ2-1

CDR3 DNA: TGCGCCAGCAGCCAAATAGTCCGGGCGGGGGAGAAGCAGTATTTT
CDR3 protein: CASSQIVRAGEKQYF
V gene: TRBV4-1
D gene: TRBD2
clone size: once
J gene: TRBJ2-3

CDR3 DNA: TGTGCCAGCAGCCCGTACGGTGTAGGCAATCAGCCCCAGCATTTT
CDR3 protein: CASSPYGVGNQPQHF
V gene: TRBV7-8
D gene: .
clone size: .
J gene: TRBJ1-5

CDR3 DNA: TGTGCCAGTCATCAGGAGGGGAACACCGGGGAGCTGTTTTTT
CDR3 protein: CASHQEGNTGELFF
V gene: TRBV19
D gene: .
clone size: .
J gene: TRBJ2-2

CDR3 DNA: TGCGCCAGCAGCGTGACAGGGTGGTCCGGTGCTCTCTACAATGAGCAGTTCTTC
CDR3 protein: CASSVTGWSGALYNEQFF
V gene: TRBV5-1
D gene: TRBD1
clone size: .
J gene: TRBJ2-1

CDR3 DNA: TGCGCCAGCAGCCAATTTGGGACTAGCGGGTCCTCTGCCCCAGATACGCAGTATTTT
CDR3 protein: CASSQFGTSGSSAPDTQYF
V gene: TRBV4-3
D gene: TRBD2
clone size: .
J gene: TRBJ2-3

CDR3 DNA: TGCAGCGCTTTAGGACAGGGGGGTACTGAAGCTTTCTTT
CDR3 protein: CSALGQGGTEAFF
V gene: TRBV29-1
D gene: TRBD1
clone size: .
J gene: TRBJ1-1

CDR3 DNA: TGTGCCACCAGCAGAGATCAGGGTCCCTACGAGCAGTACTTC
CDR3 protein: CATSRDQGPYEQYF
V gene: TRBV15
D gene: .
clone size: .
J gene: TRBJ2-7

CDR3 DNA: TGCGCCAGCAGGACGGAGGGCCGGGCGCAGTATTTT
CDR3 protein: CASRTEGRAQYF
V gene: TRBV5-1
D gene: .
clone size: .
J gene: TRBJ2-3

CDR3 DNA: TGCGCCAGCAGCTTCGGACAGGGGGGGCAGCCCCAGCATTTT
CDR3 protein: CASSFGQGGQPQHF
V gene: TRBV5-1
D gene: TRBD1
clone size: once
J gene: TRBJ1-5

CDR3 DNA: TGTGCCTGGAGCCGGACTAGCGGGACCGCCGGGGAGCTGTTTTTT
CDR3 protein: CAWSRTSGTAGELFF
V gene: TRBV30
D gene: TRBD2
clone size: .
J gene: TRBJ2-2

CDR3 DNA: TGCAGCGTCTTCTCCGGGACAGGGAGGCCTGAAGCTTTCTTT
CDR3 protein: CSVFSGTGRPEAFF
V gene: TRBV29-1
D gene: TRBD1
clone size: .
J gene: TRBJ1-1

CDR3 DNA: TGCGCCAGCAGTAGCCGTCGGCCGGACTACAATGAGCAGTTCTTC
CDR3 protein: CASSSRRPDYNEQFF
V gene: TRBV4-3
D gene: .
clone size: once
J gene: TRBJ2-1

CDR3 DNA: TGTGCCTGGAGTGTTCTGGCCGAGAACACTGAAGCTTTCTTT
CDR3 protein: CAWSVLAENTEAFF
V gene: TRBV30
D gene: .
clone size: .
J gene: TRBJ1-1

CDR3 DNA: TGTGCCAGCAGTGGCGGACTAGTACGCTACAATGAGCAGTTCTTC
CDR3 protein: CASSGGLVRYNEQFF
V gene: TRBV28
D gene: TRBD2
clone size: .
J gene: TRBJ2-1

CDR3 DNA: TGTGCCATCAGTGAAACAGGGAGTGGCTACACCTTC
CDR3 protein: CAISETGSGYTF
V gene: TRBV10-3
D gene: .
clone size: few
J gene: TRBJ1-2

CDR3 DNA: TGTGCCAGCGACAACGGGGGGGCTGGAAATACGCAGTATTTT
CDR3 protein: CASDNGGAGNTQYF
V gene: TRBV11-3
D gene: TRBD2
clone size: .
J gene: TRBJ2-3

CDR3 DNA: TGTGCCTGGGTGACGGATTGGGACTCCAATCGGAACACCATATATTTT
CDR3 protein: CAWVTDWDSNRNTIYF
V gene: TRBV30
D gene: .
clone size: .
J gene: TRBJ1-3

CDR3 DNA: TGTGCCTGGAGTACGCGTTTCGGCACTGAAGCTTTCTTT
CDR3 protein: CAWSTRFGTEAFF
V gene: TRBV30
D gene: .
clone size: .
J gene: TRBJ1-1

CDR3 DNA: TGTGCCATCAGTGGCCCCCGGACAGGGGGCTCCTACGAGCAGTACTTC
CDR3 protein: CAISGPRTGGSYEQYF
V gene: TRBV10-3
D gene: TRBD1
clone size: .
J gene: TRBJ2-7

CDR3 DNA: TGTGCCAGCAGCCCATCACAGGGTTTGTTGGTTCGGGACACTGAAGCTTTCTTT
CDR3 protein: CASSPSQGLLVRDTEAFF
V gene: TRBV4-2
D gene: .
clone size: .
J gene: TRBJ1-1

CDR3 DNA: TGTGCCAGCAGCTTGGCGGGGGTCGACACTGAAGCTTTCTTT
CDR3 protein: CASSLAGVDTEAFF
V gene: TRBV13
D gene: .
clone size: .
J gene: TRBJ1-1

CDR3 DNA: TGTGCCTGGAGTGTCAGGAATTCACCCCTCCACTTT
CDR3 protein: CAWSVRNSPLHF
V gene: TRBV30
D gene: .
clone size: .
J gene: TRBJ1-6

CDR3 DNA: TGCGCCAGCAGTGTTTTTTCGGGACTAGCGGGAGAAGAGACCCAGTACTTC
CDR3 protein: CASSVFSGLAGEETQYF
V gene: TRBV10-2
D gene: TRBD2
clone size: few
J gene: TRBJ2-5

CDR3 DNA: TGTGCCGCGGGGACAGGCTTCTATGGCTACACCTTC
CDR3 protein: CAAGTGFYGYTF
V gene: TRBV19
D gene: TRBD1
clone size: .
J gene: TRBJ1-2

CDR3 DNA: TGTGCCACCAGTGACGCGGGAGATCATAACAATGAGCAGTTCTTC
CDR3 protein: CATSDAGDHNNEQFF
V gene: TRBV24-1
D gene: TRBD2
clone size: .
J gene: TRBJ2-1

CDR3 DNA: TGTGCCAGCAGAATGGGGCAGACCTACGAGCAGTACTTC
CDR3 protein: CASRMGQTYEQYF
V gene: TRBV5-5
D gene: .
clone size: .
J gene: TRBJ2-7

CDR3 DNA: TGTGCCAGCTCACCTCTCGGAACAGGAGACTATGGCTACACCTTC
CDR3 protein: CASSPLGTGDYGYTF
V gene: TRBV18
D gene: .
clone size: few
J gene: TRBJ1-2

CDR3 DNA: TGTGCCAGCAGCTTCAACAGTCCCAATCAGCCCCAGCATTTT
CDR3 protein: CASSFNSPNQPQHF
V gene: TRBV7-2
D gene: .
clone size: .
J gene: TRBJ1-5

CDR3 DNA: TGTGCCAGTAGTCCGTGGACTCTTATCTCGAACACTGAAGCTTTCTTT
CDR3 protein: CASSPWTLISNTEAFF
V gene: TRBV19
D gene: .
clone size: .
J gene: TRBJ1-1